A single sample gave rise to the 13 T cell receptor beta chains below, sequenced in a study of cytomegalovirus exposure and HLA in healthy donors. The PCR employed 60 Vbeta primers together with 13 Jbeta primers. Method: immunoSEQ multiplex PCR; TCRdb's copy keeps in-frame clones and lacks some. The top ten clones hold under 15% of a sample with some 80,000 clones, 70% to 80% of them seen once. The source material was PBMCs. These receptors came from a human donor in good health.

The chain combines TRBV15 with TRBJ1-1; no reliable D call. Trimming took off 0 bases at V and 8 bases at J, with 10 bases between the two ends. This CDR3 has 13 residues. The germline V gene encodes CDR1 LNHNV and CDR2 YYDKDF (reference sequence). Here the CDR3 DNA reads TGTGCCACCAGCAGAGATCTAAACCCAGAAGCTTTCTTT. This codes for CATSRDLNPEAFF.

V usage is TRBV7-2 and J usage is TRBJ2-5; 9 bases agree with TRBD2. CDR1 is SGHTA and CDR2 is FQGNSA in the germline V gene. V was clipped by 3 bases and J by 5 bases; unmatched bases: 7. This CDR3 is built from 15 residues. The CDR3 region has the DNA TGTGCCAGCAGCTTGGGACTAGCTGCGAGGGAGACCCAGTACTTC. Translating gives CASSLGLAARETQYF.

The chain links TRBV7-8 to TRBJ1-2, with 7 bases fitting TRBD1. The CDR3 loop spans 14 amino acids. CDR1 is SGHVS, CDR2 FQNEAQ, per germline. The junction had 4 bases not matched to a gene; V was cut back by 5 bases and J by 1 base. The CDR3 bases are TGTGCCAGCAGCCCGACAGGGATTAACTATGGCTACACCTTC. It specifies CASSPTGINYGYTF.

This chain links TRBV19 with TRBJ2-5; TRBD1 is a possible D gene (6 bases). Germline CDR1 is LNHDA and CDR2 is SQIVND (reference sequence). The V and J ends lost 10 bases and 6 bases respectively, with 15 bases between them. This CDR3 comprises 12 residues. CDR3 loop: CAISGVRKTQYF. The CDR3 coding sequence is TGTGCCATCTCAGGGGTTAGGAAGACCCAGTACTTC.

The chain has TRBV14 and TRBJ2-7; no clear D gene. This CDR3 contains 15 residues. From germline, CDR1 is SGHDN and CDR2 FVKESK. V lost 1 base and J lost 7, with 17 bases in between. The CDR3 coding sequence is TGTGCCAGCAGCCAAGTCCGGGTCAGTATAGATGAGCAGTACTTC. This encodes CASSQVRVSIDEQYF.

The V gene is TRBV19, the J gene TRBJ2-7; D gene uncertain. CDR1 and CDR2 (germline): LNHDA, SQIVND (reference sequence). V was clipped by 2 bases and J by 1 base, with 12 bases between them. This CDR3 has 15 residues. The CDR3 DNA is TGTGCCAGTAGTATATCCAGCGTTTCTTCCTACGAGCAGTACTTC. Translated, it gives CASSISSVSSYEQYF.

This rearrangement joins TRBV6-5 to TRBJ1-2; 7 nucleotides agree with TRBD1. Germline-derived CDR1 and CDR2 are MNHEY and SVGAGI. After removal of 4 bases from V and 4 bases from J, the junction contained 6 bases not matched to a gene. The CDR3 totals 14 residues. CDR3 nucleotides: TGTGCCAGCAGTTCGACAGGGAACGCCTATGGCTACACCTTC. Protein sequence: CASSSTGNAYGYTF.

The gene calls are TRBV6-1 and TRBJ2-3, with a weak D call TRBD2 (5 bases). V lost 5 bases to trimming and J lost 0 bases, with 9 bases between them. Per germline, CDR1 MNHNS and CDR2 SASEGT. CDR3 length: 14 amino acids. The CDR3 spells CASSSRTSTDTQYF. CDR3 sequence (DNA): TGTGCCAGCAGTTCCAGGACTAGCACAGATACGCAGTATTTT.

The chain couples TRBV2 to TRBJ2-2; 8 bases match TRBD1. The V and J ends lost 10 bases and 3 bases, in that order; junction bases with no gene match: 7. The V gene's germline CDR1 is SNHLY and CDR2 FYNNEI. The CDR3 has 14 amino acids. The chain's CDR3 is CATSGTGHTGELFF. The CDR3 nucleotides read TGTGCCACCTCCGGGACAGGTCACACCGGGGAGCTGTTTTTT.

The chain couples TRBV4-2 to TRBJ1-4; 12 bases fit TRBD1. After removal of 5 bases from V and 6 bases from J, the junction contained 13 bases not matched to a gene. There are 18 residues in the CDR3. In germline, CDR1 is LGHNA, CDR2 YNFKEQ. CDR3 nucleotide sequence: TGTGCCAGCAGCTTCCTCTCCGGGACAGGGGGCGTGGATGAAAAACTGTTTTTT. Translating it yields CASSFLSGTGGVDEKLFF.

The chain combines TRBV6-5 with TRBJ1-1, with D possibly TRBD1 on 6 matching bases. V was clipped by 6 bases and J by 1 base, with 6 bases between them. Germline CDR1 reads MNHEY; CDR2 reads SVGAGI. The length of the CDR3 is 12 residues. The chain's CDR3 is CASSRGNTEAFF. Written as DNA, the CDR3 is TGTGCCAGCAGCAGGGGGAACACTGAAGCTTTCTTT.

V gene TRBV30 combines with J gene TRBJ1-2; weak D call: TRBD1 (5 bases). V was pared by 1 base and J by 2 bases, with 8 bases between. Germline V gene sequence: CDR1 GTSNPN, CDR2 SVGIG (reference sequence). The length of the CDR3 is 13 residues. CDR3 sequence (DNA): TGTGCCTGGAGTGCGGGGGGGAACTATGGCTACACCTTC. It yields the protein CAWSAGGNYGYTF. The full variable domain, its missing parts supplied by reference TRBV30 and TRBJ1-2, is SQTIHQWPATLVQPVGSPLSLECTVEGTSNPNLYWYRQAAGRGLQLLFYSVGIGQISSEVPQNLSASRPQDRQFILSSKKLLLSDSGFYLCAWSAGGNYGYTFGSGTRLTVV.

V gene TRBV12-5 combines with J gene TRBJ1-6; D remains ambiguous. The CDR3 length is 18 residues. V shed 0 bases and J shed 6 bases, with 18 bases lying between them. Germline V gene lookup returns CDR1 LGHNT and CDR2 FRNRAP. CDR3 in amino acids: CASGLVWRGLRRNSPLHF. The CDR3 DNA reads as TGTGCTAGTGGTTTGGTCTGGCGCGGCCTTAGGCGTAATTCACCCCTCCACTTT.